Listed below are T cell receptor beta chains from one sample, sequenced in a study of CD8 T cells in Susac syndrome. From the immunoSEQ multiplex PCR reads, TCRdb called clonotypes with MiXCR, one entry per CDR3 protein. The table includes more than 200,000 distinct CDR3 sequences, approximately 94% detected once. The specimen was CD4+ T cells from PBMCs. These receptors all stem from a human donor with Susac syndrome. The CDR3 runs from the conserved cysteine through the conserved F or W. Fields, in order: clone size, V gene, J gene, D gene, CDR3 protein, CDR3 DNA. A D gene is named only where the DNA matches it firmly. For some rows the clone size is stated as once, few or many, or as a class when expanded; others skip it.

clone_size: once
v_call: TRBV6-6
j_call: TRBJ1-2
d_call: -
cdr3_aa: CASSYSNGENYGYTF
cdr3_nt: TGTGCCAGCAGTTACTCGAATGGGGAAAACTATGGCTACACCTTC

clone_size: -
v_call: TRBV27
j_call: TRBJ1-2
d_call: -
cdr3_aa: CASSPTRTSNYGYTF
cdr3_nt: TGTGCCAGCAGTCCCACCCGGACAAGCAACTATGGCTACACCTTC

clone_size: -
v_call: TRBV18
j_call: TRBJ1-4
d_call: -
cdr3_aa: CASSPVRGGNEKLFF
cdr3_nt: TGTGCCAGCTCACCAGTCCGGGGGGGTAATGAAAAACTGTTTTTT

clone_size: -
v_call: TRBV4-3
j_call: TRBJ1-2
d_call: -
cdr3_aa: CASSPQGQRNYGYTF
cdr3_nt: TGCGCCAGCAGCCCCCAGGGTCAGAGAAACTATGGCTACACCTTC

clone_size: -
v_call: TRBV2
j_call: TRBJ1-2
d_call: TRBD1
cdr3_aa: CASSGPVTGGEHTF
cdr3_nt: TGTGCCAGCAGTGGGCCCGTAACAGGGGGCGAGCATACCTTC

clone_size: once
v_call: TRBV23-1
j_call: TRBJ1-2
d_call: -
cdr3_aa: CASSQSLQGVFDGYTF
cdr3_nt: TGCGCCAGCAGTCAGTCCTTACAGGGTGTCTTCGATGGCTACACCTTC

clone_size: -
v_call: TRBV20-1
j_call: TRBJ2-7
d_call: TRBD1
cdr3_aa: CSARAPGQEAYEQYF
cdr3_nt: TGCAGTGCTAGAGCTCCGGGACAGGAGGCCTACGAGCAGTACTTC

clone_size: -
v_call: TRBV3-1
j_call: TRBJ1-1
d_call: TRBD1
cdr3_aa: CASSQEWDSKKAFF
cdr3_nt: TGTGCCAGCAGCCAAGAATGGGACAGCAAGAAAGCTTTCTTT

clone_size: -
v_call: TRBV6-5
j_call: TRBJ1-6
d_call: -
cdr3_aa: CASSLEDNSPLHF
cdr3_nt: TGTGCCAGCAGTTTAGAAGATAATTCACCCCTCCACTTT

clone_size: -
v_call: TRBV3-1
j_call: TRBJ1-1
d_call: -
cdr3_aa: CASSQGHENTEAFF
cdr3_nt: TGTGCCAGCAGCCAAGGACACGAGAACACTGAAGCTTTCTTT

clone_size: -
v_call: TRBV19
j_call: TRBJ1-5
d_call: TRBD1
cdr3_aa: CASSIAETGSSDQPQHF
cdr3_nt: TGTGCCAGTAGTATAGCCGAGACAGGGTCTTCCGATCAGCCCCAGCATTTT

clone_size: -
v_call: TRBV24-1
j_call: TRBJ2-1
d_call: -
cdr3_aa: CATSDPVNEQFF
cdr3_nt: TGTGCCACCAGTGACCCCGTTAATGAGCAGTTCTTC

clone_size: -
v_call: TRBV12-3/TRBV12-4
j_call: TRBJ1-5
d_call: -
cdr3_aa: CASSTGFGQPQHF
cdr3_nt: TGTGCCAGCAGTACAGGGTTTGGGCAGCCCCAGCATTTT

clone_size: -
v_call: TRBV20-1
j_call: TRBJ1-5
d_call: TRBD1
cdr3_aa: CSASTLGTGFWGSNQPQHF
cdr3_nt: TGCAGTGCTAGCACACTCGGGACAGGGTTTTGGGGTAGCAATCAGCCCCAGCATTTT

clone_size: -
v_call: TRBV24-1
j_call: TRBJ1-1
d_call: TRBD1
cdr3_aa: CATSDSRDSDTEAFF
cdr3_nt: TGTGCCACCAGTGATTCCAGGGACAGCGACACTGAAGCTTTCTTT

clone_size: -
v_call: TRBV21-1
j_call: TRBJ1-1
d_call: -
cdr3_aa: CARAPRVPNTEAFF
cdr3_nt: TGTGCCAGGGCACCGCGAGTGCCGAACACTGAAGCTTTCTTT

clone_size: -
v_call: TRBV7-3
j_call: TRBJ2-1
d_call: TRBD2
cdr3_aa: CASSLAGGPTDEQFF
cdr3_nt: TGTGCCAGCAGCCTAGCGGGGGGGCCTACGGATGAGCAGTTCTTC

clone_size: -
v_call: TRBV5-1
j_call: TRBJ2-3
d_call: -
cdr3_aa: CASRTAGDTQYF
cdr3_nt: TGCGCCAGCAGGACGGCGGGGGATACGCAGTATTTT

clone_size: once
v_call: TRBV10-3
j_call: TRBJ2-1
d_call: -
cdr3_aa: CAISPQGEKVDEQFF
cdr3_nt: TGTGCCATCAGCCCACAGGGTGAGAAAGTCGATGAGCAGTTCTTC

clone_size: -
v_call: TRBV20-1
j_call: TRBJ2-3
d_call: -
cdr3_aa: CSARTLGRSTDTQYF
cdr3_nt: TGCAGTGCTAGAACCCTGGGACGGAGCACAGATACGCAGTATTTT

clone_size: once
v_call: TRBV3-1
j_call: TRBJ1-1
d_call: -
cdr3_aa: CASSPTGAGNTEAFF
cdr3_nt: TGTGCCAGCAGCCCAACTGGAGCCGGGAACACTGAAGCTTTCTTT

clone_size: -
v_call: TRBV3-1
j_call: TRBJ2-1
d_call: -
cdr3_aa: CASSHPGRTVGDEQFF
cdr3_nt: TGTGCCAGCAGCCACCCGGGACGGACCGTCGGAGATGAGCAGTTCTTC

clone_size: -
v_call: TRBV11-2
j_call: TRBJ1-1
d_call: TRBD1
cdr3_aa: CASSFMGQVNTEAFF
cdr3_nt: TGTGCCAGCAGCTTTATGGGACAGGTGAACACTGAAGCTTTCTTT

clone_size: -
v_call: TRBV30
j_call: TRBJ2-3
d_call: -
cdr3_aa: CAYGLRGDTQYF
cdr3_nt: TGTGCCTACGGACTGCGAGGGGATACGCAGTATTTT

clone_size: -
v_call: TRBV5-1
j_call: TRBJ1-5
d_call: TRBD1
cdr3_aa: CASSRDSRGQPGRSQPQHF
cdr3_nt: TGCGCCAGCAGCCGGGACAGCCGGGGACAGCCGGGCCGCAGTCAGCCCCAGCATTTT

clone_size: -
v_call: TRBV30
j_call: TRBJ1-2
d_call: TRBD1
cdr3_aa: CAWAKDRANYGYTF
cdr3_nt: TGTGCCTGGGCTAAGGACAGGGCTAACTATGGCTACACCTTC

clone_size: -
v_call: TRBV2
j_call: TRBJ1-2
d_call: -
cdr3_aa: CASSEAERGSYGYTF
cdr3_nt: TGTGCCAGCAGTGAAGCGGAAAGGGGTTCGTATGGCTACACCTTC

clone_size: -
v_call: TRBV19
j_call: TRBJ1-2
d_call: -
cdr3_aa: CASRLDSYGYTF
cdr3_nt: TGTGCCAGTAGGCTAGACAGTTATGGCTACACCTTC

clone_size: -
v_call: TRBV30
j_call: TRBJ2-1
d_call: TRBD1
cdr3_aa: CAWGQESSYNEQFF
cdr3_nt: TGTGCCTGGGGACAGGAGAGCTCCTACAATGAGCAGTTCTTC

clone_size: -
v_call: TRBV30
j_call: TRBJ1-5
d_call: -
cdr3_aa: CAWSPTGANLIFSQPQHF
cdr3_nt: TGTGCCTGGAGTCCCACAGGAGCCAACCTCATTTTCAGTCAGCCCCAGCATTTT

clone_size: -
v_call: TRBV7-9
j_call: TRBJ2-7
d_call: TRBD1
cdr3_aa: CASSEDRGKVNEQYF
cdr3_nt: TGTGCCAGCAGCGAGGACAGGGGCAAGGTGAACGAGCAGTACTTC

clone_size: -
v_call: TRBV29-1
j_call: TRBJ1-1
d_call: -
cdr3_aa: CSTWTENTEAFF
cdr3_nt: TGCAGCACCTGGACAGAAAACACTGAAGCTTTCTTT

clone_size: -
v_call: TRBV5-1
j_call: TRBJ1-1
d_call: TRBD1
cdr3_aa: CASSAQGATEAFF
cdr3_nt: TGCGCCAGCAGCGCTCAGGGGGCCACTGAAGCTTTCTTT

clone_size: -
v_call: TRBV20-1
j_call: TRBJ2-1
d_call: -
cdr3_aa: CSARADRYNEQFF
cdr3_nt: TGCAGTGCTAGAGCAGACAGGTACAATGAGCAGTTCTTC

clone_size: -
v_call: TRBV28
j_call: TRBJ2-7
d_call: -
cdr3_aa: CATYGAASYEQYF
cdr3_nt: TGTGCCACCTATGGGGCGGCCTCCTACGAGCAGTACTTC

clone_size: -
v_call: TRBV30
j_call: TRBJ2-5
d_call: TRBD1
cdr3_aa: CAWSARDRELGETQYF
cdr3_nt: TGTGCCTGGAGTGCCCGGGACAGGGAGCTGGGGGAGACCCAGTACTTC

clone_size: -
v_call: TRBV30
j_call: TRBJ1-1
d_call: -
cdr3_aa: CAWDSYTEAFF
cdr3_nt: TGTGCCTGGGACAGCTACACTGAAGCTTTCTTT

clone_size: -
v_call: TRBV4-3
j_call: TRBJ1-4
d_call: -
cdr3_aa: CASSQGTGTMNEKLFF
cdr3_nt: TGCGCCAGCAGCCAAGGCACCGGGACAATGAATGAAAAACTGTTTTTT

clone_size: -
v_call: TRBV3-1
j_call: TRBJ1-6
d_call: -
cdr3_aa: CASSQGTRNSPLHF
cdr3_nt: TGTGCCAGCAGCCAAGGGACGAGAAATTCACCCCTCCACTTT

clone_size: -
v_call: TRBV4-1
j_call: TRBJ2-7
d_call: -
cdr3_aa: CASSQQFSYEQYF
cdr3_nt: TGCGCCAGCAGCCAACAGTTTTCCTACGAGCAGTACTTC

clone_size: once
v_call: TRBV10-3
j_call: TRBJ1-1
d_call: -
cdr3_aa: CAISPTKQANTEAFF
cdr3_nt: TGTGCCATCAGTCCGACAAAACAGGCGAACACTGAAGCTTTCTTT

clone_size: -
v_call: TRBV30
j_call: TRBJ2-5
d_call: TRBD2
cdr3_aa: CAWSSGLAGALQETQYF
cdr3_nt: TGTGCCTGGAGTAGCGGACTAGCGGGGGCCTTACAAGAGACCCAGTACTTC

clone_size: -
v_call: TRBV20-1
j_call: TRBJ2-5
d_call: -
cdr3_aa: CSAESGTLRRQETQYF
cdr3_nt: TGCAGTGCCGAGTCCGGGACCCTGAGACGCCAAGAGACCCAGTACTTC

clone_size: -
v_call: TRBV20-1
j_call: TRBJ1-5
d_call: -
cdr3_aa: CSARRQNQPQHF
cdr3_nt: TGCAGTGCTAGGAGACAGAATCAGCCCCAGCATTTT

clone_size: -
v_call: TRBV6-1
j_call: TRBJ2-2
d_call: TRBD1
cdr3_aa: CASSEGTGYTGELFF
cdr3_nt: TGTGCCAGCAGTGAAGGGACAGGGTACACCGGGGAGCTGTTTTTT

clone_size: -
v_call: TRBV6-1
j_call: TRBJ1-1
d_call: TRBD1
cdr3_aa: CASSSTGNRARGTEAFF
cdr3_nt: TGTGCCAGCAGCTCGACAGGGAATCGGGCGCGGGGCACTGAAGCTTTCTTT

clone_size: -
v_call: TRBV4-3
j_call: TRBJ1-1
d_call: TRBD1
cdr3_aa: CASSRSGQGVNGAFF
cdr3_nt: TGCGCCAGCAGCCGGTCGGGACAGGGGGTTAACGGAGCTTTCTTT